This TCR beta chain was captured by sequencing in a study of CD8+ T cells in alopecia areata. In its sample, this clone was seen once. Trimming at V came to 4 bases and at J to 5 bases, leaving 3 bases not matched to a gene. Germline loops: CDR1 SQVTM, CDR2 ANQGSEA. The CDR3 runs to 12 residues. Documented treatment: oral pan-JAK inhibitor, 5-10 mg twice daily. Lesional scalp tissue (obtained by punch biopsy) and peripheral blood were collected from alopecia areata patients. RNA, once extracted, was reverse transcribed into cDNA for use as the sequencing template. Measured with immunoSEQ multiplex PCR; TCRdb has only the in-frame clones, and not every one. The sample holds more than 90,000 clones; approximately 54% are singletons and the top ten take 10% to 15%.

This sequence was found in a human donor with alopecia areata. The sequencing used CD8+ T cells sorted from blood, collected at week 24, from a patient treated with tofacitinib. This rearrangement joins TRBV29-1 to TRBJ1-2; 8 bases are shared with TRBD1. CDR3 in amino acids: CSVAGQGYGYTF. In DNA, the CDR3 is TGCAGCGTTGCCGGACAGGGATATGGCTACACCTTC.